This T cell receptor beta chain was identified in a study of monozygotic twins with cystic fibrosis. The protocol was immunoSEQ multiplex PCR, while the TCRdb copy is restricted to in-frame clones and leaves out a portion. Found here are about 29,000 clones, around four fifths of them singletons; the top ten hold 0.88%. The CDR3 totals 14 residues. V lost 7 bases, J lost 3 bases, and 12 bases lay in between. Germline values: CDR1 KGHSY, CDR2 FQNENV. V and J are TRBV16 and TRBJ2-2, with D possibly matching TRBD2 (6 bases). Sequenced: blood. The sequence came from a girl aged 2 to 10 with cystic fibrosis. Here the CDR3 DNA reads TGTGCCAGCACCGGACCGGGGGACACCGGGGAGCTGTTTTTT. Its protein product is CASTGPGDTGELFF.